The clone carrying this T cell receptor (beta chain) was found many times. The target antigen is unknown. The junction departs from germline at one end; a sequencing error may be responsible. Germline-derived CDR1 and CDR2 are SGHRS and YFSETQ. The CDR3 extends over 12 amino acids. Amplification yielded TCR beta CDR3 regions, with RNA transcripts as the source. During a first-round RT-PCR of the TCR CDR3, the HTBI primer set was used. TCRdb re-derived calls from the multiplex PCR reads in MiXCR, one entry per CDR3 protein. The table has fewer than 700,000 distinct CDR3 sequences, under 20% seen once. This sample was taken from a study of T cells in Graves' hyperthyroidism and ophthalmopathy. Notes on the study in general: Peripheral blood also featured most of the thyroid clonotypes expanded above 0.001.

Patients were aged 18 to 65, had disease duration under 2 months, and had newly diagnosed hyperthyroidism. The material sequenced was blood. The clonotype originates from a woman aged 30 to 39 with Graves' hyperthyroidism. The chain links TRBV5-1 to TRBJ1-1; no reliable D call. CDR3 DNA: TGTGCCAGCAGCTTTGGCGGAGCTGAAGCTTTCTTT. Translation: CASSFGGAEAFF.